The 12 T cell receptor beta chains reported below all come from one sample, sequenced in a study of control samples from healthy donors and cancer patients. Clones were read by immunoSEQ multiplex PCR, and TCRdb kept only the in-frame ones, dropping some. The sample contains thousands of clones, more than 70% of which appear only once. The sequenced sample was PBMCs. Receptors were obtained from a man in his 70s with lung cancer.

This clone was counted between two and nine times. The chain joins TRBV28 to TRBJ1-1, with 7 bases fitting TRBD1. Trimming took 4 bases from V and 1 from J; bases not matched to a gene: 3. In germline, CDR1 is MDHEN, CDR2 SYDVKM. The CDR3 covers 14 residues. The CDR3 sequence: CASSWGQPNTEAFF. DNA of the CDR3: TGTGCCAGCAGTTGGGGACAGCCGAACACTGAAGCTTTCTTT.

This clone was observed a few times. This chain connects TRBV19 to TRBJ1-3, with 7 bases that match TRBD1. V shed 5 bases, J shed 3 bases, and the junction held 7 bases outside the gene matches. The CDR3 consists of 15 residues. Per germline, CDR1 LNHDA and CDR2 SQIVND (reference sequence). The CDR3 coding sequence is TGTGCCAGTAGTCTCGGACAGGTCTTTGGAAACACCATATATTTT. It yields the protein CASSLGQVFGNTIYF.

This chain links TRBV20-1 with TRBJ2-2; 9 bases are shared with TRBD1. Trimming at V came to 3 bases and at J to 5 bases, leaving 10 bases not matched to a gene. Per the germline V gene, CDR1 is DFQATT and CDR2 is SNEGSKA (reference sequence). The CDR3 has 16 residues. This chain's CDR3 is CSASNPGTGFTGELFF. As DNA, the CDR3 is TGCAGTGCTAGTAACCCCGGGACAGGGTTTACCGGGGAGCTGTTTTTT.

The V gene is TRBV5-8, the J gene TRBJ1-2, with D perhaps TRBD1 (5 bases). The germline V and J ends were trimmed by 4 bases and 4 bases, with 17 bases remaining between them. The CDR3 length is 15 residues. Looked up from germline, CDR1 is SGHTS and CDR2 is YDEGEE. CDR3 sequence: CASSAGTGRVYGYTF. CDR3 sequence (DNA): TGTGCCAGCAGCGCCGGGACCGGGAGAGTCTATGGCTACACCTTC.

V is TRBV14 and J is TRBJ2-3; D uncertain. Germline-derived CDR1 and CDR2 are SGHDN and FVKESK. The CDR3 runs 12 residues. V lost 1 base, J lost 10 bases, and 9 bases lay in between. The CDR3 coding sequence is TGTGCCAGCAGCCAAGTCACGACGGCGCAGTATTTT. It is translated as CASSQVTTAQYF.

The rearrangement links TRBV29-1 to TRBJ1-5; D remains ambiguous. V was clipped by 4 bases and J by 5 bases, with 9 bases between them. The germline gives CDR1 SQVTM, CDR2 ANQGSEA. The CDR3 is made up of 12 amino acids. The CDR3 region is CSVGGGDQPQHF. The CDR3 DNA reads as TGCAGCGTTGGAGGCGGGGATCAGCCCCAGCATTTT. Full variable domain (rest looked up from reference TRBV29-1 and TRBJ1-5): SAVISQKPSRDICQRGTSLTIQCQVDSQVTMMFWYRQQPGQSLTLIATANQGSEATYESGFVIDKFPISRPNLTFSTLTVSNMSPEDSSIYLCSVGGGDQPQHFGDGTRLSIL.

The CDR3 DNA reads as TGTGCCAGCAGCCAAACTATACTAGCCCAGGACGAGCAGTACTTC. Its protein is CASSQTILAQDEQYF. The gene calls are TRBV3-1 (or the pseudogene TRBV3-2) and TRBJ2-7; TRBD2 is a possible D gene (6 bases). V lost 2 bases and J 5 bases, leaving 16 bases between the germline ends. Germline CDR1 reads LGHDT; CDR2 reads YNNKEL (reference sequence). The CDR3 covers 15 residues.

This clone showed up just once. This sequence joins TRBV10-3 and TRBJ2-7; D tentatively fits TRBD1 or TRBD2 (6 bases each). This CDR3 is 15 amino acids long. CDR1 is ENHRY and CDR2 is SYGVKD in the germline V gene. The germline V and J ends were trimmed by 0 bases and 2 bases, with 11 bases remaining between them. The DNA of the CDR3 is TGTGCCATCAGTGAGTCTAGGGGGGTCACCTACGAGCAGTACTTC. Translating it yields CAISESRGVTYEQYF.

V gene TRBV10-3 combines with J gene TRBJ1-3; D perhaps matches TRBD1 (5 bases). Looked up from germline, CDR1 is ENHRY and CDR2 is SYGVKD. V dropped 6 bases and J dropped 0 bases, with 12 bases sitting between them. The CDR3 is made up of 15 amino acids. This chain's CDR3 is CAIRNGTDSGNTIYF. Here the CDR3 DNA reads TGTGCCATCAGGAACGGGACGGACTCTGGAAACACCATATATTTT.

This sequence joins TRBV7-2 and TRBJ1-5, with 7 bases aligning to TRBD1. The V and J ends lost 1 base and 8 bases, in that order; junction bases with no gene match: 2. Germline lookup yields CDR1 SGHTA and CDR2 FQGNSA. The CDR3 covers 13 residues. CDR3 sequence: CASSLGQGKPQHF. In DNA, the CDR3 is TGTGCCAGCAGCTTAGGACAGGGTAAGCCCCAGCATTTT.

The chain has TRBV20-1 and TRBJ1-6; no clear D gene. The germline V gene has CDR1 DFQATT and CDR2 SNEGSKA (reference sequence). This CDR3 contains 14 residues. Trimming pared 3 bases from V and 10 bases from J, leaving 16 bases between. CDR3 nucleotides: TGCAGTGCTAGTTTACCGTCCGTTTACTCACCCCTCCACTTT. It translates to CSASLPSVYSPLHF.

CDR3 protein: CASSLGRGDQPQHF. In nucleotides, the CDR3 is TGTGCCAGCAGCTTAGGCAGGGGCGATCAGCCCCAGCATTTT. The chain uses TRBV7-9 and TRBJ1-5; D is perhaps TRBD1 (6 bases). The CDR3 loop spans 14 amino acids. Germline V gene lookup returns CDR1 SEHNR and CDR2 FQNEAQ (reference sequence). Trimming shortened V by 1 base and J by 5 bases, and 9 bases separated the two germline ends.